This T cell receptor (beta chain) is drawn from a study of blood T cell repertoires in COVID-19. Study summary: Italy, Spain and the United States were the sources of the convalescent and acute COVID-19 samples. T cells, B-cell-depleted T cells, or PBMCs provided the cDNA or gDNA that served as material.

This clone was observed a few times. The same CDR3 is also encoded by other DNA sequences in this sample. Original data processing: Quantification of nucleated cells was approximated via reference gene primer amplification. The protocol was immunoSEQ multiplex PCR, while the TCRdb copy is restricted to in-frame clones and leaves out a portion. That table is the source of V, J and clone size, and D and trimming were worked out from the DNA. The top ten hold approximately 4% of the sample, which has under 300,000 clones, approximately 80% seen once. Trimming pared 3 bases from V and 1 base from J, leaving 11 bases between. The CDR3 extends over 15 amino acids. Germline-derived CDR1 and CDR2 are KGHDR and SFDVKD.

This receptor was identified in a woman aged 40 to 50 with active or convalescent COVID-19. The sequencing input was peripheral blood. The rearrangement joins TRBV24-1 to TRBJ1-1, with a tentative D call TRBD1 (5 bases). The CDR3 loop reads CATSDPRTGNTEAFF. The CDR3 nucleotides read TGTGCCACCAGTGATCCCCGTACAGGGAACACTGAAGCTTTCTTT.